This T cell receptor (beta chain) comes out of a study of beta chain features in type 1 diabetes. Sequenced material consisted of expressed TCRB transcripts (all of the isolated RNA was reverse transcribed). Measured with immunoSEQ multiplex PCR; TCRdb has only the in-frame clones, and not every one. Counted here are about 120,000 clones, roughly 15% occurring once; the ten biggest clones make up approximately 2.3%. Study-wide results and caveats: Shortening that was moderate but significant affected the TCRB CDR3s of Type 1 diabetes patients in all four CD4+ subsets.

On this clone: The target antigen is unknown.

This CDR3 spans 13 amino acids. The V gene lost 2 bases and the J gene lost 8 bases, with 10 bases spanning the gap. The germline V gene has CDR1 MNHEY and CDR2 SVGAGI. The sample consisted of central memory CD4+ T cells from blood. The chain joins TRBV6-5 to TRBJ1-5, with D unresolved. The clonotype comes from a man aged 25 to 40 with type 1 diabetes. The CDR3 DNA sequence: TGTGCCAGCAGTTACGGCAGGTCGGAGCCCCAGCATTTT. Protein product: CASSYGRSEPQHF.